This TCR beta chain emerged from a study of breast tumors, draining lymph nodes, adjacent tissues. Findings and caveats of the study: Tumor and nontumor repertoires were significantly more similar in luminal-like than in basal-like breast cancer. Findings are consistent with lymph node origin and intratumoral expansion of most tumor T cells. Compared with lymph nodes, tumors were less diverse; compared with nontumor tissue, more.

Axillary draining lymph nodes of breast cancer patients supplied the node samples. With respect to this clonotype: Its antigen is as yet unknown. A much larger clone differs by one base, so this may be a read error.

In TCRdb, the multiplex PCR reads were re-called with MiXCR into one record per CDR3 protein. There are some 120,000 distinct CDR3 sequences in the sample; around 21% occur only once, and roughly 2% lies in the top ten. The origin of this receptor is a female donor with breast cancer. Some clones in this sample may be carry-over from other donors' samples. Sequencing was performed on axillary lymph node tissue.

Written as DNA, the CDR3 is TGTGCCAGCTTACTGAGTGGAAACACCATATATTTT. Its protein product is CASLLSGNTIYF. The V call is TRBV7-9, the J call TRBJ1-3, with D unclear. V lost 8 bases and J 3 bases, leaving 8 bases between the germline ends. In germline, CDR1 is SEHNR, CDR2 FQNEAQ (reference sequence). The CDR3 covers 12 residues. Based on the CDR3 plus reference TRBV7-9 and TRBJ1-3, the full variable domain is DTGVSQNPRHKITKRGQNVTFRCDPISEHNRLYWYRQTLGQGPEFLTYFQNEAQLEKSRLLSDRFSAERPKGSFSTLEIQRTEQGDSAMYLCASLLSGNTIYFGEGSWLTVV.